This T cell receptor (beta chain) emerged from a study of CD8+ T cells in alopecia areata. RNA was isolated and reverse transcribed to cDNA, the sequencing template. Measured with immunoSEQ multiplex PCR; TCRdb has only the in-frame clones, and not every one. The sample yields over 15,000 clones, about three fifths seen once. V lost 1 base and J 3 bases, leaving 3 bases between the germline ends. The germline V gene has CDR1 SGHVS and CDR2 FQNEAQ. The CDR3 is 13 residues long. Punch biopsies of lesional scalp, plus peripheral blood, were taken from alopecia areata patients. The sequenced material came from skin. This receptor was identified in a human donor with alopecia areata. The chain carries TRBV7-8 and TRBJ2-2, with no clear D. In DNA form, the CDR3 reads TGTGCCAGCAGCTTAGTGTACACCGGGGAGCTGTTTTTT. It translates to CASSLVYTGELFF.